Below are 10 T cell receptor beta chains sequenced from a single sample in a study of blood T cells in healthy people across ages. A second roughly 7 to 12 cycle PCR used barcoded and J-beta primers. TCRdb independently ran MiXCR on the 5' RACE reads; one entry per CDR3 protein. The data contain roughly 1.5 million distinct CDR3 sequences, 35% to 45% of them seen just once; the ten biggest clones take up under 5%. The specimen was blood. All receptors derive from a woman under 30 in good health.

The genes are TRBV6-1 and TRBJ2-1; 12 bases align to TRBD2. J gave up 8 bases and V 10 bases, and 6 bases lay outside the gene matches. Germline CDR1 and CDR2: MNHNS and SASEGT. The CDR3 covers 13 residues. The CDR3 loop is CATLAGGRHEQFF. Here the CDR3 DNA reads TGTGCCACACTAGCGGGAGGCAGGCATGAGCAGTTCTTC.

The chain joins TRBV4-3 to TRBJ1-3, with no clear D. Between the trimmed V and J ends, which lost 4 bases and 3 bases, there was a span of 19 bases. The CDR3 sequence is 17 residues long. The germline V gene has CDR1 LGHNA and CDR2 YSLEER. The CDR3 bases are TGCGCCAGCAGCCTCAAGACCTCCGGGGTGATTGGAAACACCATATATTTT. It specifies CASSLKTSGVIGNTIYF.

The chain's CDR3 is CASSPRRTGENQETQYF. The CDR3 DNA is TGTGCCAGCTCACCACGTAGGACAGGGGAGAACCAAGAGACCCAGTACTTC. The rearrangement uses TRBV18 and TRBJ2-5, with 9 bases aligning to TRBD1. V lost 1 base to trimming and J lost 0 bases; unmatched junction nucleotides: 6. Germline CDR1 KGHSH, CDR2 LQKENI. The length of the CDR3 is 17 residues. Full variable domain (remainder filled in from reference TRBV18 and TRBJ2-5): NAGVMQNPRHLVRRRGQEARLRCSPMKGHSHVYWYRQLPEEGLKFMVYLQKENIIDESGMPKERFSAEFPKEGPSILRIQQVVRGDSAAYFCASSPRRTGENQETQYFGPGTRLLVL.

This clonotype was observed a few times. The chain uses TRBV4-1 and TRBJ2-7; D call uncertain. Germline CDR1 is MGHRA and CDR2 is YSYEKL. The CDR3 has 14 amino acids. Trimming shortened V by 3 bases and J by 3 bases, and 12 bases separated the two germline ends. In DNA form, the CDR3 reads TGCGCCAGCAGCCAGCTCGACTGGGGCTACGAGCAGTACTTC. It codes for CASSQLDWGYEQYF.

This clonotype was recorded a few times. The chain carries TRBV9 and TRBJ2-2; 12 positions agree with TRBD2. CDR3 length equals 16 residues. Germline V gives CDR1 SGDLS, CDR2 YYNGEE. V was clipped by 4 bases and J by 5 bases; unmatched bases: 6. The CDR3 bases are TGTGCCAGCAGCCCTAGCGGGAGGGCCTGGACCGGGGAGCTGTTTTTT. Translation gives CASSPSGRAWTGELFF.

The CDR3 region has the DNA TGTGCCACCAGCAGGCTGGGACTAGCGAACACCGGGGAGCTGTTTTTT. It encodes CATSRLGLANTGELFF. The V and J genes are TRBV15 and TRBJ2-2; 8 bases are a match to TRBD2. This CDR3 region has 16 residues. Trimming at V came to 3 bases and at J to 0 bases, leaving 3 bases not matched to a gene. Germline V CDR1 and CDR2: LNHNV, YYDKDF (reference sequence).

The gene calls are TRBV6-6 and TRBJ2-5; the D is unclear. The CDR3 has 14 amino acids. The ends were cut back, 1 base at V and 2 bases at J, with 8 bases in the middle. Germline lookup yields CDR1 MNHNY and CDR2 SVGAGI (reference sequence). CDR3 DNA sequence: TGTGCCAGCAGTTACTTCCTGTTTCAAGAGACCCAGTACTTC. Protein sequence: CASSYFLFQETQYF.

The gene calls are TRBV6-5 and TRBJ2-1; 7 bases match TRBD2. Germline assignment: CDR1 MNHEY and CDR2 SVGAGI. Losses at the gene ends were 7 bases for V and 0 bases for J; bases not matched to a gene: 9. The CDR3 covers 16 residues. In DNA, the CDR3 is TGTGCCAGCACTTCCCGGGGGGAGAGCTCCTACAATGAGCAGTTCTTC. Residues: CASTSRGESSYNEQFF.

This clonotype was counted once. In DNA, the CDR3 is TGTGCCAGCAACCCGGGAGACCGCACAGATACGCAGTATTTT. It is translated as CASNPGDRTDTQYF. The chain combines TRBV3-1 with TRBJ2-3; a weak D match, TRBD2 (6 bases). This CDR3 region has 14 residues. Germline loops: CDR1 LGHDT, CDR2 YNNKEL (reference sequence). Trimming removed 7 bases at V and 1 base at J, with 12 bases between.

This clonotype was recorded a few times. The chain uses TRBV5-1 and TRBJ2-7; unclear D gene. V was trimmed by 0 bases and J by 3 bases, leaving 16 bases between them. This CDR3 region has 16 residues. Germline loops: CDR1 SGHRS, CDR2 YFSETQ. This CDR3 is CASSLGGWKTGYEQYF. In DNA form, the CDR3 reads TGCGCCAGCAGCTTGGGAGGTTGGAAAACCGGCTACGAGCAGTACTTC.